The 27 T cell receptor beta chains below all came from one sample that was sequenced in a study of cytomegalovirus exposure and HLA in healthy donors. With 60 Vbeta and 13 Jbeta primers, the PCR was carried out. TCRdb's table, derived via immunoSEQ multiplex PCR, lists solely in-frame clones and lacks some. The repertoire consists of about 130,000 clones, with about 79% occurring once and the leading ten covering just under 3%. Sequences were obtained from PBMCs. These TCRs come from a woman aged 18-30 years in good health and CMV-seropositive.

The chain links TRBV19 to TRBJ1-5, with D possibly matching TRBD1 (5 bases). The V gene's germline CDR1 is LNHDA and CDR2 SQIVND (reference sequence). The CDR3 totals 13 residues. V was cut by 5 bases and J by 4 bases, with 9 bases left in between. This chain's CDR3 is CASSLSGNQPQHF. CDR3 in DNA: TGTGCCAGTAGTTTATCAGGGAATCAGCCCCAGCATTTT.

The CDR3 is CASSDRVGTGELFF. DNA for the CDR3: TGTGCCAGCAGCGACAGGGTGGGGACCGGGGAGCTGTTTTTT. The V and J genes are TRBV7-6 and TRBJ2-2; 7 bases agree with TRBD1. CDR1 and CDR2 from the germline V gene are SGHVS and FNYEAQ. Unmatched junction bases numbered 5, after V lost 5 bases and J lost 5 bases. The CDR3 has 14 residues.

This chain joins TRBV4-1 and TRBJ1-5; 8 positions match TRBD1. Per germline, CDR1 MGHRA and CDR2 YSYEKL. The junction had 10 bases not matched to a gene; V was cut back by 0 bases and J by 6 bases. The CDR3 has 17 residues. CDR3 sequence (DNA): TGCGCCAGCAGCCAAGATCCAACACAGGGGGGTGGTCAGCCCCAGCATTTT. Residues: CASSQDPTQGGGQPQHF.

This chain links TRBV10-1 with TRBJ1-4, with a weak D call TRBD1 (5 bases). The CDR3 is 16 amino acids. Germline V CDR1 and CDR2: WNHNN, SYGVQD (reference sequence). V lost 3 bases, J lost 4 bases, and 15 bases lay in between. The CDR3 spells CASSDSRDWGNEKLFF. In DNA form, the CDR3 reads TGCGCCAGCAGTGATAGCAGGGACTGGGGTAATGAAAAACTGTTTTTT.

The CDR3 is CASSSAGGRLTGELFF. As DNA, the CDR3 is TGTGCCAGCAGCTCAGCGGGGGGGCGGCTCACCGGGGAGCTGTTTTTT. V usage is TRBV7-9 and J usage is TRBJ2-2, with 10 bases lining up with TRBD2. The CDR3 extends over 16 amino acids. CDR1 SEHNR and CDR2 FQNEAQ come from the germline V gene (reference sequence). V was pared by 4 bases and J by 4 bases, with 6 bases of the junction left unmatched.

The chain combines TRBV2 with TRBJ1-4; D is unclear. Trimming stripped 3 bases from V and 6 bases from J, with 11 bases between. Germline CDR1 reads SNHLY; CDR2 reads FYNNEI. The CDR3 has 14 amino acids. For the CDR3, the DNA is TGTGCCAGCAGTGAGTCGAAGCGCGATGAAAAACTGTTTTTT. Its protein product is CASSESKRDEKLFF.

V usage is TRBV5-4 and J usage is TRBJ1-1, with 9 bases that match TRBD1. Trimming removed 3 bases from V and 4 bases from J; junction bases left unmatched: 7. The germline CDR1 and CDR2 sequences are SGHNT and YYREEE (reference sequence). This CDR3 has 15 residues. Here the CDR3 DNA reads TGTGCCAGCAGCTGGGAACAGGGGGCGAGCACTGAAGCTTTCTTT. This codes for CASSWEQGASTEAFF.

The chain carries TRBV4-2 and TRBJ1-4; D uncertain. V was shortened by 4 bases and J by 4 bases, with 7 bases between the two germline ends. Germline CDR1 LGHNA, CDR2 YNFKEQ. CDR3 length: 13 residues. This CDR3 reads CASSRGGNEKLFF. The CDR3 DNA is TGTGCCAGCAGCCGAGGCGGTAATGAAAAACTGTTTTTT.

The chain joins TRBV29-1 to TRBJ1-4, with 9 nucleotides matching TRBD1. The CDR3 is 13 amino acids. CDR1 SQVTM and CDR2 ANQGSEA come from the germline V gene. V trimming: 6 bases; J trimming: 14 bases; junction bases outside the gene matches: 13. CDR3 bases: TGCAGCGTCGGGACAGGGACCAACATAGGGCTGTTTTTT. This translates into CSVGTGTNIGLFF.

The CDR3 sequence: CASSGSRGETQYF. In nucleotides, the CDR3 is TGTGCCAGCAGCGGATCGAGGGGGGAGACCCAGTACTTC. The rearrangement joins TRBV5-6 to TRBJ2-5; possibly TRBD1 for D (6 bases). V lost 4 bases to trimming and J lost 5 bases, with 12 bases between them. Germline-derived CDR1 and CDR2 are SGHDT and YYEEEE. The CDR3 loop spans 13 amino acids.

Here the CDR3 reads CASSLGLAGNTGELFF. CDR3 nucleotide sequence: TGTGCCAGCAGCTTGGGCCTAGCGGGAAACACCGGGGAGCTGTTTTTT. The chain has TRBV13 and TRBJ2-2; 9 bases are shared with TRBD2. The CDR3 totals 16 residues. Germline assignment: CDR1 PRHDT and CDR2 FYEKMQ (reference sequence). The ends lost 3 bases at V and 2 bases at J; junction bases unmatched: 4.

The rearrangement joins TRBV6-5 to TRBJ2-6; D is undetermined. The CDR3 length is 16 residues. Between the trimmed V and J ends, which lost 0 bases and 4 bases, there was a span of 10 bases. In germline, CDR1 is MNHEY, CDR2 SVGAGI. The DNA for the CDR3 is TGTGCCAGCAGTTACTCGACGGGTTTCGGGGCCAACGTCCTGACTTTC. It codes for CASSYSTGFGANVLTF.

This rearrangement joins TRBV4-2 to TRBJ1-1; D not resolved. V was clipped by 0 bases and J by 1 base, with 3 bases between them. Germline-derived CDR1 and CDR2 are LGHNA and YNFKEQ. The CDR3 is 13 residues long. The CDR3 nucleotides are TGTGCCAGCAGCCAAGACAGGAACACTGAAGCTTTCTTT. Translated: CASSQDRNTEAFF.

The chain couples TRBV11-3 to TRBJ2-3; 12 nucleotides line up with TRBD2. The V and J ends lost 0 bases and 4 bases, in that order; junction bases with no gene match: 8. The CDR3 sequence is 18 residues long. The V gene's germline CDR1 is SGHNT and CDR2 YENEEA. The CDR3 loop is CASSLESTSGGRPDTQYF. The CDR3 nucleotides read TGTGCCAGCAGCTTAGAGTCTACTAGCGGGGGGCGGCCAGATACGCAGTATTTT.

The J gene is TRBJ2-1, the V gene TRBV9; 10 bases are a match to TRBD2. The V gene end was trimmed by 0 bases and the J gene end by 7 bases; junction bases not matched to a gene: 4. The germline CDR1 and CDR2 sequences are SGDLS and YYNGEE. This CDR3 is 15 amino acids long. Here the CDR3 reads CASSVDSGGVNEQFF. CDR3 coding DNA: TGTGCCAGCAGCGTAGACAGCGGGGGGGTTAATGAGCAGTTCTTC.

This clone was seen a handful of times. The CDR3 region is CASSVQTGNTGELFF. The CDR3 region has the DNA TGTGCCAGCAGTGTGCAAACAGGGAACACCGGGGAGCTGTTTTTT. J is TRBJ2-2 and V is TRBV2; TRBD1 is a possible D gene (5 bases). The germline CDR1 and CDR2 sequences are SNHLY and FYNNEI. This CDR3 has 15 amino acids. V lost 4 bases and J lost 1, with 10 bases in between.

The genes are TRBV12-5 and TRBJ2-2; tentatively, D is TRBD2 (6 bases). Per germline, CDR1 LGHNT and CDR2 FRNRAP. CDR3 length: 14 residues. V lost 6 bases and J lost 3, with 11 bases in between. The CDR3 nucleotides are TGTGCTAGTGGCTCGGGACTGCACACCGGGGAGCTGTTTTTT. It translates to CASGSGLHTGELFF. Drawing the rest from reference TRBV12-5 and TRBJ2-2, the complete variable domain is DARVTQTPRHKVTEMGQEVTMRCQPILGHNTVFWYRQTMMQGLELLAYFRNRAPLDDSGMPKDRFSAEMPDATLATLKIQPSEPRDSAVYFCASGSGLHTGELFFGEGSRLTVL.

The chain links TRBV29-1 to TRBJ2-2, with 8 bases lining up with TRBD2. This CDR3 is 13 amino acids long. V lost 6 bases, J lost 7 bases, and 7 bases stayed unmatched. Germline V gene data show CDR1 as SQVTM and CDR2 as ANQGSEA. CDR3 sequence (DNA): TGCAGCGTATCGGGGGGGCAAGTCGGGGAGCTGTTTTTT. Translating gives CSVSGGQVGELFF.

The chain has TRBV28 and TRBJ2-2; a possible D gene is TRBD2 (5 bases). The CDR3 consists of 14 residues. The V gene's germline CDR1 is MDHEN and CDR2 SYDVKM. Trimming removed 4 bases from V and 9 bases from J, with 15 bases in between. The CDR3 sequence is CASSYAASGWELFF. For the CDR3, the DNA is TGTGCCAGCAGTTATGCAGCCTCGGGGTGGGAGCTGTTTTTT. Combining the CDR3 with reference TRBV28 and TRBJ2-2 gives the whole variable domain DVKVTQSSRYLVKRTGEKVFLECVQDMDHENMFWYRQDPGLGLRLIYFSYDVKMKEKGDIPEGYSVSREKKERFSLILESASTNQTSMYLCASSYAASGWELFFGEGSRLTVL.

The gene calls are TRBV25-1 and TRBJ2-7; possible D gene TRBD2, 5 bases. Trimming stripped 5 bases from V and 1 base from J, with 12 bases between. From germline, CDR1 is MGHDK and CDR2 SYGVNS. The CDR3 contains 14 residues. DNA of the CDR3: TGTGCCAGCAGTTCCCGCCCGGGATCCTACGAGCAGTACTTC. Its protein is CASSSRPGSYEQYF.

This clone was observed a single time. The J gene is TRBJ2-1, the V gene TRBV28; TRBD2 matches at 9 bases. After removal of 5 bases from V and 8 bases from J, the junction contained 7 bases not matched to a gene. The CDR3 has 14 amino acids. Per the germline V gene, CDR1 is MDHEN and CDR2 is SYDVKM. In nucleotides, the CDR3 is TGTGCCAGCAGTGCCTCTAGCGGGGTCCATGAGCAGTTCTTC. It is translated as CASSASSGVHEQFF.

This clone was seen once. The chain recombines TRBV13 with TRBJ2-3, with 9 positions matching TRBD2. CDR1 is PRHDT and CDR2 is FYEKMQ in the germline V gene (reference sequence). This CDR3 has 16 amino acids. Germline trimming cut 2 bases from V and 4 bases from J; bases unmatched to any gene: 7. Written as DNA, the CDR3 is TGTGCCAGCAGCTTATTCGCGGGGGGGCCTTCAGATACGCAGTATTTT. This gives the protein CASSLFAGGPSDTQYF.

There are a few counts of this clone. The V call is TRBV6-5, the J call TRBJ1-1, with 7 bases fitting TRBD1. Germline lookup yields CDR1 MNHEY and CDR2 SVGAGI. The J segment lost 3 bases and the V segment lost 0 bases, leaving 7 bases of the junction unmatched. The CDR3 consists of 16 residues. CDR3 bases: TGTGCCAGCAGTTACTCGAGTACAGGGGCAGACACTGAAGCTTTCTTT. It translates to CASSYSSTGADTEAFF.

Remarks on this clone: The sample carries other DNA sequences with the same CDR3. The chain is built from TRBV9 and TRBJ2-2; 10 positions match TRBD1. The CDR3 is 16 residues long. V dropped 0 bases and J dropped 4; count of bases not matched to a gene: 3. In germline, CDR1 is SGDLS, CDR2 YYNGEE. CDR3 in amino acids: CASSVAGTGATGELFF. The CDR3 DNA reads TGTGCCAGCAGCGTAGCCGGGACAGGGGCCACCGGGGAGCTGTTTTTT.

The chain joins TRBV18 to TRBJ1-5; 8 nucleotides agree with TRBD1. From germline, CDR1 is KGHSH and CDR2 LQKENI. The CDR3 has 15 amino acids. The junction had 7 bases not matched to a gene; V was cut back by 4 bases and J by 5 bases. The CDR3 DNA is TGTGCCAGCTCACTGGGACAGGTTGGGGATCAGCCCCAGCATTTT. The encoded protein is CASSLGQVGDQPQHF. The full variable domain, its missing parts supplied by reference TRBV18 and TRBJ1-5, is NAGVMQNPRHLVRRRGQEARLRCSPMKGHSHVYWYRQLPEEGLKFMVYLQKENIIDESGMPKERFSAEFPKEGPSILRIQQVVRGDSAAYFCASSLGQVGDQPQHFGDGTRLSIL.

This clone has just one count. The junction departs from the called germline gene at one end, perhaps through a read error. The rearrangement links TRBV6-6 to TRBJ2-3, with a possible D match to TRBD1 (5 bases). From germline, CDR1 is MNHNY and CDR2 SVGAGI (reference sequence). CDR3 size: 14 residues. The CDR3 bases are TGTGCCAGCGGTTACCAGGGATCCACAGATACGCAGTATTTT. Protein sequence: CASGYQGSTDTQYF.

CDR3 DNA sequence: TGTGCCAGCAGCTTAGTAGCGGGGGGGTACAATGAGCAGTTCTTC. This gives the protein CASSLVAGGYNEQFF. V is TRBV7-9 and J is TRBJ2-1; 11 nucleotides line up with TRBD2. J gave up 4 bases and V 1 base, and 0 bases lay outside the gene matches. The CDR3 consists of 15 residues. Germline V gives CDR1 SEHNR, CDR2 FQNEAQ (reference sequence).